This T cell receptor beta chain was sequenced during a study of T cell clusters in autoimmune cytopenias. Germline V CDR1 and CDR2: DFQATT, SNEGSKA (reference sequence). This CDR3 contains 11 residues. TRB was amplified by touch-down multiplex PCR, primer pools A and B combined. TCRdb re-called the multiplex PCR reads and shows each CDR3 protein once, DNA omitted. The sample has roughly 8,000 distinct CDR3 sequences; the top ten hold approximately 5.1%. Study-wide points: Active autoimmune hepatitis patients had approximately 3.2-fold fewer exclusive TRB clusters than healthy donors. Primary autoimmune cytopenia patients seemingly lacked the physiological T cell clusters found in healthy donors. TRB repertoire shifts in secondary cytopenia and chronic lymphocytic leukemia mostly reflected lymphoma, not autoimmunity. The cluster-lack signature was not seen for secondary cytopenia versus chronic lymphocytic leukemia.

In terms of frequency, this clonotype is medium-sized. Its cognate antigen is unknown. Roughly 38,000 genome equivalents of blood DNA were amplified for TRB. This TCR came from a human donor with an autoimmune cytopenia or autoimmune hepatitis (not recorded which). The chain employs TRBV20-1 and TRBJ1-1. The sample comprised peripheral blood. This CDR3 reads CSAHDSAEAFF.